This entry lists 25 T cell receptor beta chains sequenced from one sample in a study of human T cells and chemical hapten exposure. Each CDR3 protein gets one entry after TCRdb re-called the RACE reads with MiXCR. The table shows 150,000 to 200,000 distinct CDR3 sequences, with about a quarter occurring only once. Documented time point: patch test 3, about 24 weeks after DPC sensitization. Indicated treatment: therapeutic diphenylcyclopropenone sensitization with weekly scalp DPC. This sample comprised whole blood, obtained in connection with sensitization to the hapten diphenylcyclopropenone (DPC). The origin of the receptors is a woman aged 18 to 35 with alopecia areata. Some clones in this sample may be carry-over from other donors' samples.

This clonotype was seen only a few times. The chain employs TRBV4-3 and TRBJ2-7, with D perhaps TRBD2 (6 bases). Looked up from germline, CDR1 is LGHNA and CDR2 is YSLEER. Trimming took 0 bases from V and 7 from J, leaving 10 bases between them. The length of the CDR3 is 13 residues. DNA of the CDR3: TGCGCCAGCAGCCAAGATGGGGGGATGGAGCAGTACTTC. Encoded protein: CASSQDGGMEQYF.

The rearrangement joins TRBV20-1 to TRBJ1-5; D remains unclear. This CDR3 contains 13 residues. CDR1 DFQATT and CDR2 SNEGSKA come from the germline V gene (reference sequence). Between the trimmed V and J ends, which lost 3 bases and 3 bases, there was a span of 9 bases. The CDR3 DNA is TGCAGTGCTAGCAGCACGGTCAATCAGCCCCAGCATTTT. This gives the protein CSASSTVNQPQHF.

This clonotype turned up a few times. The rearrangement links TRBV20-1 to TRBJ1-5, with 9 bases fitting TRBD1. Germline lookup yields CDR1 DFQATT and CDR2 SNEGSKA (reference sequence). The CDR3 runs 17 residues. Trimming removed 3 bases from V and 1 base from J; junction bases left unmatched: 10. The CDR3 sequence is CSARLGTGWGSNQPQHF. The CDR3 DNA reads as TGCAGTGCTAGGCTCGGGACAGGGTGGGGAAGCAATCAGCCCCAGCATTTT.

This clonotype was detected only a few times. The chain has TRBV29-1 and TRBJ2-7; TRBD1 matches 9 bases. Germline trimming cut 6 bases from V and 6 bases from J; bases unmatched to any gene: 6. This CDR3 has 12 amino acids. Germline V gene sequence: CDR1 SQVTM, CDR2 ANQGSEA. The CDR3 here is CSVRTGASEQYF. Written as DNA, the CDR3 is TGCAGCGTCAGGACAGGGGCGAGCGAGCAGTACTTC.

The chain couples TRBV9 to TRBJ2-2; no clear D. Germline-derived CDR1 and CDR2 are SGDLS and YYNGEE. CDR3 size: 12 residues. Trimming left V 3 bases short and J 4 bases short, with 4 bases between. CDR3 protein: CASSDFTGELFF. CDR3 DNA: TGTGCCAGCAGCGACTTCACCGGGGAGCTGTTTTTT.

Regarding this clonotype: Since a much larger clone is just one base distant, this may be a read error. The chain is built from TRBV27 and TRBJ2-7; a possible D gene is TRBD1 (6 bases). Trimming shortened V by 5 bases and J by 3 bases, and 8 bases separated the two germline ends. CDR1 and CDR2 (germline): MNHEY, SMNVEV (reference sequence). The CDR3 length is 12 residues. The CDR3 sequence: CASSKQGYEQYF. Written as DNA, the CDR3 is TGTGCCAGCAGTAAACAGGGCTACGAGCAGTACTTC.

This clonotype was counted between two and nine times. The chain joins TRBV6-4 to TRBJ2-7; the D gene could be TRBD1 or TRBD2 (5 bases each). The V gene lost 3 bases and the J gene lost 5 bases, with 14 bases spanning the gap. Per the germline V gene, CDR1 is MRHNA and CDR2 is SNTAGT. This CDR3 spans 14 amino acids. The CDR3 DNA is TGTGCCAGCAGTGATAGGGGACCTAACGACGAGCAGTACTTC. Protein: CASSDRGPNDEQYF.

The rearrangement joins TRBV3-1 to TRBJ1-4, with 8 bases identical to TRBD1. This CDR3 is built from 15 residues. V shed 4 bases and J 7 bases; nucleotides not matched to a gene: 8. Per germline, CDR1 LGHDT and CDR2 YNNKEL (reference sequence). DNA of the CDR3: TGTGCCAGCAGCCCTAGAGGGACAGGAATTGAAAAACTGTTTTTT. This sequence encodes CASSPRGTGIEKLFF.

This clonotype was recorded a few times. The chain employs TRBV9 and TRBJ2-7; 10 nucleotides align to TRBD1. Germline lookup yields CDR1 SGDLS and CDR2 YYNGEE. This CDR3 is built from 16 residues. J lost 5 bases, V lost 3 bases, and 11 bases had no gene match. The CDR3 spells CASSDKTGTGADEQYF. The CDR3, as DNA: TGTGCCAGCAGCGATAAGACCGGGACAGGGGCGGACGAGCAGTACTTC. Supplemented by reference TRBV9 and TRBJ2-7, the full variable domain reads DSGVTQTPKHLITATGQRVTLRCSPRSGDLSVYWYQQSLDQGLQFLIQYYNGEERAKGNILERFSAQQFPDLHSELNLSSLELGDSALYFCASSDKTGTGADEQYFGPGTRLTVT.

This clonotype has more than one count but fewer than ten. The chain employs TRBV7-9 and TRBJ1-5; D remains ambiguous. The CDR3 has 14 amino acids. Trimming left V 5 bases short and J 6 bases short, with 14 bases between. From germline, CDR1 is SEHNR and CDR2 FQNEAQ (reference sequence). CDR3 nucleotide sequence: TGTGCCAGCAGCCGTCACCCCGACGGTCAGCCCCAGCATTTT. Protein product: CASSRHPDGQPQHF. Drawing the rest from reference TRBV7-9 and TRBJ1-5, the complete variable domain is DTGVSQNPRHKITKRGQNVTFRCDPISEHNRLYWYRQTLGQGPEFLTYFQNEAQLEKSRLLSDRFSAERPKGSFSTLEIQRTEQGDSAMYLCASSRHPDGQPQHFGDGTRLSIL.

The chain's CDR3 is CASSVGTRGEGEKLFF. The CDR3 region has the DNA TGTGCCAGCAGTGTTGGGACGCGGGGTGAAGGTGAAAAACTGTTTTTT. This chain links TRBV25-1 with TRBJ1-4, with a possible D match to TRBD1 (5 bases). V lost 4 bases and J 7 bases, leaving 19 bases between the germline ends. The CDR3 spans 16 residues. Germline CDR1 is MGHDK and CDR2 is SYGVNS.

This clonotype has more than one count but fewer than ten. The rearrangement joins TRBV20-1 to TRBJ1-2; 8 bases fit TRBD1. V dropped 0 bases and J dropped 0; count of bases not matched to a gene: 9. Germline CDR1 is DFQATT and CDR2 is SNEGSKA (reference sequence). The CDR3 length is 17 residues. The CDR3 DNA reads as TGCAGTGCTAGAGATGAAAAAATACAGGGGGCTAACTATGGCTACACCTTC. This codes for CSARDEKIQGANYGYTF.

The chain uses TRBV20-1 and TRBJ2-7, with D unresolved. The V end was cut by 4 bases, the J end by 0 bases, with 16 bases between. Germline-derived CDR1 and CDR2 are DFQATT and SNEGSKA (reference sequence). The CDR3 sequence is 15 residues long. CDR3 region: CSAIAPGVSSYEQYF. DNA for the CDR3: TGCAGTGCTATTGCCCCGGGCGTGAGCTCCTACGAGCAGTACTTC.

V gene TRBV4-3 combines with J gene TRBJ2-1, with 9 bases matching TRBD2. Unmatched junction bases numbered 10, after V lost 0 bases and J lost 10 bases. The CDR3 sequence is 16 residues long. Germline lookup yields CDR1 LGHNA and CDR2 YSLEER. In DNA form, the CDR3 reads TGCGCCAGCAGCCAAGATGATCTAGCGGGGCCCAGGGAGCAGTTCTTC. Amino acid sequence: CASSQDDLAGPREQFF.

A few counts support this clonotype. The chain employs TRBV6-2 or TRBV6-3 and TRBJ2-7; 7 nucleotides agree with TRBD1. The CDR3 sequence is 13 residues long. Per germline, CDR1 MNHEY and CDR2 SVGEGT. The V segment lost 6 bases and the J segment 2 bases; nucleotides outside the gene matches: 4. CDR3 coding DNA: TGTGCCAGCAGATCGACAGGGACCTACGAGCAGTACTTC. It yields the protein CASRSTGTYEQYF.

The genes are TRBV7-3 and TRBJ2-3, with D possibly matching TRBD2 (7 bases). The CDR3 consists of 15 residues. Germline V gene data show CDR1 as SGHTA and CDR2 as FQGTGA. V lost 5 bases, J lost 2 bases, and 14 bases lay in between. For the CDR3, the DNA is TGTGCCAGCAGCGAACGGGGGGCAAACACAGATACGCAGTATTTT. This gives the protein CASSERGANTDTQYF.

This rearrangement joins TRBV11-1 to TRBJ1-1; tentatively, D is TRBD1 (5 bases). The CDR3 contains 17 residues. CDR1 is SGHAT and CDR2 is FQDESV in the germline V gene (reference sequence). The V and J ends lost 3 bases and 0 bases respectively, with 17 bases between them. CDR3 sequence reads: CASSFLMGVLMNTEAFF. CDR3 nucleotides: TGTGCCAGCAGCTTCCTGATGGGGGTGTTGATGAACACTGAAGCTTTCTTT.

The sample holds one count of this clonotype. The V call is TRBV5-1, the J call TRBJ1-1; D is unresolved. CDR1 and CDR2 from the germline V gene are SGHRS and YFSETQ. Deletions cut 1 base from V and 5 bases from J, with 9 bases between. CDR3 length: 13 residues. CDR3 nucleotides: TGCGCCAGCAGCTTGTACGGGATTACTGAAGCTTTCTTT. Amino acids: CASSLYGITEAFF.

Details on this clonotype: The junction and the germline gene differ at one end; a read error may be behind it. V gene TRBV29-1 combines with J gene TRBJ2-2; weak D call: TRBD2 (5 bases). Germline V gene data show CDR1 as SQVTM and CDR2 as ANQGSEA. The CDR3 is 11 amino acids. The CDR3 loop is CSATSTGELSF. The CDR3, as DNA: TGCAGCGCTACTAGTACCGGGGAGCTGTCTTTT.

This clonotype was picked up a small number of times. V and J are TRBV25-1 and TRBJ2-7; the D gene is possibly TRBD1 (6 bases). The CDR3 has 13 amino acids. Germline V lookup: CDR1 MGHDK, CDR2 SYGVNS. The V and J ends lost 1 base and 5 bases respectively, with 9 bases between them. The CDR3 protein is CASSEWAGDEQYF. DNA of the CDR3: TGTGCCAGCAGTGAATGGGCAGGGGACGAGCAGTACTTC.

This clonotype was detected many times. The chain joins TRBV6-2 or TRBV6-3 to TRBJ2-1; 8 bases map to TRBD2. The CDR3 totals 14 residues. V trimming: 5 bases; J trimming: 6 bases; junction bases outside the gene matches: 6. Germline lookup yields CDR1 MNHEY and CDR2 SVGEGT. For the CDR3, the DNA is TGTGCCAGCAGTGGCCAGCGGGAGACCAATGAGCAGTTCTTC. It specifies CASSGQRETNEQFF.

This clonotype was observed a handful of times. V and J are TRBV5-1 and TRBJ1-6; D uncertain. The CDR3 consists of 19 residues. Germline loops: CDR1 SGHRS, CDR2 YFSETQ. V gave up 0 bases and J gave up 0 bases, with 16 bases separating them. CDR3 protein: CASSLGRNTLSSYNSPLHF. The CDR3 nucleotides read TGCGCCAGCAGCTTGGGCAGAAACACCTTGAGCTCCTATAATTCACCCCTCCACTTT. The whole variable domain, filled in from reference TRBV5-1 and TRBJ1-6, reads KAGVTQTPRYLIKTRGQQVTLSCSPISGHRSVSWYQQTPGQGLQFLFEYFSETQRNKGNFPGRFSGRQFSNSRSEMNVSTLELGDSALYLCASSLGRNTLSSYNSPLHFGNGTRLTVT.

This chain joins TRBV18 and TRBJ2-7, with D perhaps matching TRBD1 (5 bases). V dropped 3 bases and J dropped 0 bases, with 18 bases sitting between them. The CDR3 runs 17 residues. Germline values: CDR1 KGHSH, CDR2 LQKENI. CDR3 nucleotide sequence: TGTGCCAGCTCACCCCCCAGGGCAGGACCGAGCTCCTACGAGCAGTACTTC. Its protein is CASSPPRAGPSSYEQYF.

This clonotype was counted only a few times. The chain carries TRBV7-2 and TRBJ2-2, with a tentative D call TRBD2 (5 bases). V gave up 8 bases and J gave up 0 bases, with 16 bases separating them. This CDR3 is 16 amino acids long. In germline, CDR1 is SGHTA, CDR2 FQGNSA. The CDR3 region is CASFKARGSNTGELFF. For the CDR3, the DNA is TGTGCCAGCTTTAAAGCCCGGGGTTCGAACACCGGGGAGCTGTTTTTT.

The V call is TRBV3-1, the J call TRBJ1-4, with TRBD1 matching over 8 bases. This CDR3 contains 14 residues. V lost 7 bases to trimming and J lost 8 bases; unmatched junction nucleotides: 9. Germline CDR1 is LGHDT and CDR2 is YNNKEL (reference sequence). The CDR3 coding sequence is TGTGCCAGCATCACTACCGGGACAGGCGAAAAACTGTTTTTT. It codes for CASITTGTGEKLFF.